This T cell receptor (beta chain) was captured in a study of shared clonotypes between healthy human individuals. General observations from the study: Sequencing of the sorted subsets was shown by rarefaction to be incomplete despite large depth. Represented genetic and exposure-history diversity was restricted by having few donors.

Terminally differentiated effector memory CD45RA+ cells were excluded from the naive CD8 cells, which were CD45RO-negative and positively selected for CCR7. Those who donated were healthy HIV-negative adults, with no recent acute infections or vaccinations reported. Trimming shortened V by 2 bases and J by 6 bases, and 11 bases separated the two germline ends. This CDR3 has 13 amino acids. Germline V CDR1 and CDR2: MGHRA, YSYEKL. This clone was observed once. Its antigen is not identified. Several immunoSEQ 96-well plates shared each subset's DNA, each plate a replicate. Only in-frame clones appear in the TCRdb table, and some are missing; sequencing was by immunoSEQ multiplex PCR. Of around 2.1 million clones in the sample, roughly 91% were seen once.

The source is a man aged 18-30 years in good health. Some clones in this sample may be carry-over from other donors' samples. The gene calls are TRBV4-1 and TRBJ2-7; no definite D call. The specimen sequenced was naive CD8+ T cells from PBMCs. The CDR3 region has the DNA TGCGCCAGCAGCCAAACACGTAGGGTCGAGCAGTACTTC. Translating it yields CASSQTRRVEQYF.